This T cell receptor (beta chain) was identified in a study of beta chain features in type 1 diabetes. The sample holds a few counts of this clone. Isolated RNA was reverse transcribed in full, so expressed TCRB transcripts were sequenced. The method was immunoSEQ multiplex PCR; TCRdb's version includes in-frame clones alone and lacks a portion of them. The data contain hundreds of thousands of clones, around 16% of them singletons. Sequenced: naive CD4+ T cells from blood. The sequence was collected from a man between 18 and 29 years old in good health.

The CDR3 region is CASSQTRGAAYGYTF. DNA of the CDR3: TGTGCCAGCAGCCAGACTCGGGGGGCTGCCTATGGCTACACCTTC. V gene TRBV7-2 combines with J gene TRBJ1-2; D may be TRBD1 (6 bases). The CDR3 is 15 amino acids. V was pared by 5 bases and J by 4 bases, with 17 bases between. CDR1 is SGHTA, CDR2 FQGNSA, per germline.